The 22 T cell receptor beta chains in this list originate from one sample, sequenced in a study of early stage breast cancer tumors. The method was immunoSEQ multiplex PCR; TCRdb's version includes in-frame clones alone and lacks a portion of them. The sample includes 45,000 to 60,000 clones, 75% to 95% of them seen just once. Sequences were obtained from blood. These receptor sequences come from a person aged 70 to 85 with breast cancer.

The rearrangement uses TRBV29-1 and TRBJ2-1; D ambiguous. The CDR3 spans 14 residues. CDR1 is SQVTM, CDR2 ANQGSEA, per germline. Trimming stripped 6 bases from V and 0 bases from J, with 12 bases between. CDR3 protein: CSVNDWSSYNEQFF. Written as DNA, the CDR3 is TGCAGCGTGAACGACTGGAGCTCCTACAATGAGCAGTTCTTC.

V is TRBV5-1 and J is TRBJ2-5; 7 bases align to TRBD1. J was trimmed by 4 bases and V by 1 base; bases with no gene match: 4. CDR1 and CDR2 (germline): SGHRS, YFSETQ. This CDR3 contains 14 residues. This chain's CDR3 is CASSLTTGPETQYF. Written as DNA, the CDR3 is TGCGCCAGCAGCTTGACGACAGGGCCAGAGACCCAGTACTTC.

The V and J genes are TRBV19 and TRBJ2-7; 10 nucleotides align to TRBD1. Germline V gene sequence: CDR1 LNHDA, CDR2 SQIVND (reference sequence). CDR3 size: 15 residues. V shed 4 bases, J shed 3 bases, and the junction held 6 bases outside the gene matches. The DNA for the CDR3 is TGTGCCAGTAGTAACGGACAGGGGGGGTTCTACGAGCAGTACTTC. This gives the protein CASSNGQGGFYEQYF.

V gene TRBV28 combines with J gene TRBJ2-7; TRBD1 matches at 9 bases. This CDR3 has 17 amino acids. V shed 5 bases and J 0 bases; nucleotides not matched to a gene: 11. CDR1 and CDR2 (germline): MDHEN, SYDVKM. Here the CDR3 DNA reads TGTGCCAGCAGTCTTCCCGGGACAGGGCCCAGCTCCTACGAGCAGTACTTC. Translating it yields CASSLPGTGPSSYEQYF. The entire variable domain, with the rest obtained from reference TRBV28 and TRBJ2-7, is as follows: DVKVTQSSRYLVKRTGEKVFLECVQDMDHENMFWYRQDPGLGLRLIYFSYDVKMKEKGDIPEGYSVSREKKERFSLILESASTNQTSMYLCASSLPGTGPSSYEQYFGPGTRLTVT.

The V gene is TRBV5-4, the J gene TRBJ1-6, with D unclear. The CDR3 runs to 15 residues. Germline V gene sequence: CDR1 SGHNT, CDR2 YYREEE (reference sequence). V lost 4 bases and J lost 7, with 15 bases in between. The CDR3: CASSPASRRNSPLHF. CDR3 coding DNA: TGTGCCAGCAGCCCTGCGTCCAGGAGGAATTCACCCCTCCACTTT. The full variable domain, with the rest looked up from reference TRBV5-4 and TRBJ1-6, is ETGVTQSPTHLIKTRGQQVTLRCSSQSGHNTVSWYQQALGQGPQFIFQYYREEENGRGNFPPRFSGLQFPNYSSELNVNALELDDSALYLCASSPASRRNSPLHFGNGTRLTVT.

The V gene is TRBV19, the J gene TRBJ2-3, with 9 bases identical to TRBD1. This CDR3 comprises 15 residues. Germline assignment: CDR1 LNHDA and CDR2 SQIVND (reference sequence). V gave up 6 bases and J gave up 1 base; unmatched junction bases: 5. Here the CDR3 DNA reads TGTGCCAGTAGCTGGGGACAGGGCGGCACAGATACGCAGTATTTT. It translates to CASSWGQGGTDTQYF.

This chain joins TRBV19 and TRBJ2-2, with 11 bases aligning to TRBD2. Germline CDR1 reads LNHDA; CDR2 reads SQIVND (reference sequence). V trimming: 11 bases; J trimming: 1 base; junction bases outside the gene matches: 0. The CDR3 consists of 13 residues. As DNA, the CDR3 is TGTGCCGGGACTAGCGGGAACACCGGGGAGCTGTTTTTT. The encoded protein is CAGTSGNTGELFF. The full variable domain, in which reference TRBV19 and TRBJ2-2 provide the parts outside the CDR3, is DGGITQSPKYLFRKEGQNVTLSCEQNLNHDAMYWYRQDPGQGLRLIYYSQIVNDFQKGDIAEGYSVSREKKESFPLTVTSAQKNPTAFYLCAGTSGNTGELFFGEGSRLTVL.

V gene TRBV6-1 combines with J gene TRBJ2-3; D is uncertain. The V gene lost 6 bases and the J gene lost 4 bases, with 14 bases spanning the gap. This CDR3 comprises 14 residues. Germline V gene sequence: CDR1 MNHNS, CDR2 SASEGT. In nucleotides, the CDR3 is TGTGCCAGCAGGAGCCACGTCGTAGCAGATACGCAGTATTTT. Translated, it gives CASRSHVVADTQYF.

The chain carries TRBV11-2 and TRBJ2-2; a weak D match, TRBD2 (6 bases). Trimming took off 4 bases at V and 6 bases at J, with 6 bases between the two ends. Germline CDR1 SGHAT, CDR2 FQNNGV. The CDR3 is made up of 12 amino acids. CDR3 residues: CASSWGAGELFF. In DNA form, the CDR3 reads TGTGCCAGCAGCTGGGGGGCCGGGGAGCTGTTTTTT.

CDR3 protein: CASSVGQGADIQYF. CDR3 in DNA: TGTGCCAGCTCGGTGGGACAGGGGGCGGACATTCAGTACTTC. The chain uses TRBV18 and TRBJ2-4; the match to TRBD1 covers 12 bases. This CDR3 region has 14 residues. CDR1 and CDR2 (germline): KGHSH, LQKENI. V lost 6 bases and J lost 8; bases outside the gene matches: 5.

V gene TRBV19 combines with J gene TRBJ2-5, with 11 positions matching TRBD1. Germline V gene data show CDR1 as LNHDA and CDR2 as SQIVND (reference sequence). Trimming at V came to 0 bases and at J to 5 bases, leaving 8 bases not matched to a gene. This CDR3 spans 17 amino acids. This chain's CDR3 is CASSIESGQGVRETQYF. CDR3 in DNA: TGTGCCAGTAGTATAGAGTCGGGACAGGGGGTTCGTGAGACCCAGTACTTC.

J is TRBJ1-4 and V is TRBV7-6, with no clear D. The length of the CDR3 is 16 residues. The ends were cut back, 0 bases at V and 0 bases at J, with 8 bases in the middle. CDR1 is SGHVS and CDR2 is FNYEAQ in the germline V gene. The CDR3 loop is CASSLASGSTNEKLFF. The CDR3 nucleotides are TGTGCCAGCAGCTTAGCGAGCGGCTCAACTAATGAAAAACTGTTTTTT.

The chain has TRBV5-1 and TRBJ2-6; D might be TRBD1 (5 bases). The CDR3 has 14 amino acids. The V gene lost 5 bases and the J gene lost 0 bases, with 6 bases spanning the gap. Germline V lookup: CDR1 SGHRS, CDR2 YFSETQ. CDR3 in DNA: TGCGCCAGCAGAGACAGCTCTGGGGCCAACGTCCTGACTTTC. Translating gives CASRDSSGANVLTF.

The rearrangement links TRBV11-3 to TRBJ1-3; D gene unclear. Germline-derived CDR1 and CDR2 are SGHNT and YENEEA. The CDR3 has 14 amino acids. V lost 3 bases to trimming and J lost 3 bases, with 9 bases between them. The CDR3 loop is CASSFSAGGNTIYF. The CDR3 nucleotides are TGTGCCAGCAGCTTTTCGGCAGGTGGAAACACCATATATTTT.

V usage is TRBV7-9 and J usage is TRBJ2-3, with D maybe TRBD2 (6 bases). Germline CDR1 is SEHNR and CDR2 is FQNEAQ (reference sequence). Trimming cost V 0 bases and J 0 bases, with 10 bases left between them. The CDR3 spans 16 residues. CDR3 nucleotide sequence: TGTGCCAGCAGCTTAGCGACTAGTCCTAGCACAGATACGCAGTATTTT. It yields the protein CASSLATSPSTDTQYF.

The chain employs TRBV5-1 and TRBJ1-6; TRBD1 matches at 8 bases. The CDR3 spans 14 residues. Germline assignment: CDR1 SGHRS and CDR2 YFSETQ. V gave up 4 bases and J gave up 10 bases; unmatched junction bases: 7. CDR3: CASSPGQAGSPLHF. The CDR3 bases are TGCGCCAGCAGCCCGGGACAGGCGGGATCACCCCTCCACTTT. The full variable domain, its missing parts supplied by reference TRBV5-1 and TRBJ1-6, is KAGVTQTPRYLIKTRGQQVTLSCSPISGHRSVSWYQQTPGQGLQFLFEYFSETQRNKGNFPGRFSGRQFSNSRSEMNVSTLELGDSALYLCASSPGQAGSPLHFGNGTRLTVT.

V and J are TRBV7-9 and TRBJ1-4; 8 nucleotides line up with TRBD1. The CDR3 contains 15 residues. Germline loops: CDR1 SEHNR, CDR2 FQNEAQ (reference sequence). V trimming: 1 base; J trimming: 7 bases; junction bases outside the gene matches: 5. The CDR3 coding sequence is TGTGCCAGCAGCTTAGTAGCAGGGGGCCTTGAAAAACTGTTTTTT. It encodes CASSLVAGGLEKLFF. Complete variable domain (other parts from reference TRBV7-9 and TRBJ1-4): DTGVSQNPRHKITKRGQNVTFRCDPISEHNRLYWYRQTLGQGPEFLTYFQNEAQLEKSRLLSDRFSAERPKGSFSTLEIQRTEQGDSAMYLCASSLVAGGLEKLFFGSGTQLSVL.

This clone showed up just once. The chain uses TRBV4-3 and TRBJ1-1, with a possible D match to TRBD1 (6 bases). Trimming took off 4 bases at V and 4 bases at J, with 13 bases between the two ends. Germline loops: CDR1 LGHNA, CDR2 YSLEER. This CDR3 is 14 amino acids long. CDR3 residues: CASSPLQGRTEAFF. CDR3 coding DNA: TGCGCCAGCAGCCCTTTACAGGGACGCACTGAAGCTTTCTTT.

The rearrangement joins TRBV2 to TRBJ1-5; 8 nucleotides agree with TRBD1. CDR3 size: 12 residues. CDR1 SNHLY and CDR2 FYNNEI come from the germline V gene. V gave up 7 bases and J gave up 5 bases; unmatched junction bases: 1. CDR3 nucleotides: TGTGCCAGCACAGGGGGCTATCAGCCCCAGCATTTT. Translation: CASTGGYQPQHF.

Points on this clone: Additional DNA sequences in this sample encode the identical CDR3. The chain uses TRBV9 and TRBJ2-1, with unresolved D. Deletions cut 2 bases from V and 9 bases from J, with 9 bases between. The V gene's germline CDR1 is SGDLS and CDR2 YYNGEE. CDR3 size: 12 residues. The CDR3 coding sequence is TGTGCCAGCAGCGTTACGACTGGTGAGCAGTTCTTC. This codes for CASSVTTGEQFF.

The sample holds one count of this clone. V and J are TRBV2 and TRBJ1-1; D not certain. V was cut by 5 bases and J by 1 base, with 11 bases left in between. Looked up from germline, CDR1 is SNHLY and CDR2 is FYNNEI. This CDR3 spans 14 amino acids. Here the CDR3 reads CASSIQPQNTEAFF. Here the CDR3 DNA reads TGTGCCAGCAGTATACAGCCTCAGAACACTGAAGCTTTCTTT.

This clone was seen a single time. The chain has TRBV6-5 and TRBJ1-2; TRBD1 matches 10 bases. The germline V gene encodes CDR1 MNHEY and CDR2 SVGAGI. The CDR3 runs 15 residues. The trim removed 2 bases at V and 4 bases at J, leaving 4 bases unmatched. The CDR3 coding sequence is TGTGCCAGCAGTTACGGGACAGGGGTAATCTATGGCTACACCTTC. Translating it yields CASSYGTGVIYGYTF.